These 32 T cell receptor beta chains came from one sample sequenced in a study of blood T cell repertoires in COVID-19. This table comes from immunoSEQ multiplex PCR, and its TCRdb copy is limited to in-frame clones, with some not included. The repertoire consists of 20,000 to 25,000 clones, with approximately 90% occurring once and the leading ten covering about 6.5%. Input material: peripheral blood. The origin of the receptors is an elderly woman with active COVID-19.

The gene calls are TRBV9 and TRBJ1-3; D is unclear. The CDR3 is made up of 13 amino acids. CDR1 is SGDLS and CDR2 is YYNGEE in the germline V gene. The V end lost 0 bases, the J end lost 4 bases, and 5 bases lay between the germline ends. CDR3 in DNA: TGTGCCAGCAGCGTAGTCCCGGGAAACACCATATATTTT. It is translated as CASSVVPGNTIYF. The entire variable domain, with the rest obtained from reference TRBV9 and TRBJ1-3, is as follows: DSGVTQTPKHLITATGQRVTLRCSPRSGDLSVYWYQQSLDQGLQFLIQYYNGEERAKGNILERFSAQQFPDLHSELNLSSLELGDSALYFCASSVVPGNTIYFGEGSWLTVV.

This chain uses TRBV12-5 with TRBJ2-5; D gene unclear. Trimming removed 1 base from V and 5 bases from J, with 8 bases in between. This CDR3 has 13 amino acids. Germline values: CDR1 LGHNT, CDR2 FRNRAP. As DNA, the CDR3 is TGTGCTAGTGGTTTGGCCCTCGTGGAGACCCAGTACTTC. Protein: CASGLALVETQYF.

The V gene is TRBV7-2, the J gene TRBJ1-5, with D tentatively TRBD1 (6 bases). Trimming pared 4 bases from V and 4 bases from J, leaving 11 bases between. This CDR3 region has 14 residues. The germline V gene has CDR1 SGHTA and CDR2 FQGNSA. CDR3 DNA sequence: TGTGCCAGCAGCTACGACAGGCTTAATCAGCCCCAGCATTTT. Protein sequence: CASSYDRLNQPQHF. The full variable domain, with the rest looked up from reference TRBV7-2 and TRBJ1-5, is GAGVSQSPSNKVTEKGKDVELRCDPISGHTALYWYRQSLGQGLEFLIYFQGNSAPDKSGLPSDRFSAERTGGSVSTLTIQRTQQEDSAVYLCASSYDRLNQPQHFGDGTRLSIL.

The J gene is TRBJ2-2, the V gene TRBV9, with D possibly matching TRBD2 (5 bases). This CDR3 has 16 amino acids. Germline V gene data show CDR1 as SGDLS and CDR2 as YYNGEE. Deletions cut 1 base from V and 4 bases from J, with 14 bases between. The DNA for the CDR3 is TGTGCCAGCAGCGTATCGAGGGAAACTATCACCGGGGAGCTGTTTTTT. Residues: CASSVSRETITGELFF.

The chain carries TRBV18 and TRBJ1-2; 9 bases are shared with TRBD1. The CDR3 extends over 13 amino acids. With 3 bases clipped from V and 6 bases from J, the junction kept 2 bases outside the gene matches. Germline loops: CDR1 KGHSH, CDR2 LQKENI. The chain's CDR3 is CASSPGTGNGYTF. The CDR3 bases are TGTGCCAGCTCACCGGGGACAGGGAATGGCTACACCTTC. Filled out from reference TRBV18 and TRBJ1-2, the complete variable domain reads NAGVMQNPRHLVRRRGQEARLRCSPMKGHSHVYWYRQLPEEGLKFMVYLQKENIIDESGMPKERFSAEFPKEGPSILRIQQVVRGDSAAYFCASSPGTGNGYTFGSGTRLTVV.

This clone is a singleton in its sample. This sequence joins TRBV28 and TRBJ2-2, with D uncertain. The CDR3 spans 13 residues. Germline CDR1 MDHEN, CDR2 SYDVKM. Between the trimmed V and J ends, which lost 8 bases and 4 bases, there was a span of 11 bases. The DNA of the CDR3 is TGTGCCAGCCGCCTCCCGGGCACCGGGGAGCTGTTTTTT. As protein: CASRLPGTGELFF.

This clone was observed a few times. The chain's CDR3 is CASSSGTSGTYEQYF. Here the CDR3 DNA reads TGTGCCAGCAGCAGTGGGACTAGCGGCACCTACGAGCAGTACTTC. The V gene is TRBV11-3, the J gene TRBJ2-7; 11 bases align to TRBD2. V gave up 5 bases and J gave up 2 bases; unmatched junction bases: 5. Per the germline V gene, CDR1 is SGHNT and CDR2 is YENEEA. The CDR3 is 15 residues long.

This chain joins TRBV4-3 and TRBJ2-7; D possibly corresponds to TRBD2 (6 bases). Between the trimmed V and J ends, which lost 0 bases and 0 bases, there was a span of 18 bases. This CDR3 is 18 amino acids long. Germline-derived CDR1 and CDR2 are LGHNA and YSLEER. The DNA for the CDR3 is TGCGCCAGCAGCCAAGAGGGGCCCGACACTAGCTACTCCTACGAGCAGTACTTC. It is translated as CASSQEGPDTSYSYEQYF.

Written as DNA, the CDR3 is TGTGCCAGCAGCTTAGACACGGCCCCAGGTCGTCGTGCTGAAGCTTTCTTT. As protein: CASSLDTAPGRRAEAFF. V is TRBV11-2 and J is TRBJ1-1, with unresolved D. This CDR3 contains 17 residues. In germline, CDR1 is SGHAT, CDR2 FQNNGV. Deletions cut 0 bases from V and 6 bases from J, with 20 bases between. The full variable domain, in which reference TRBV11-2 and TRBJ1-1 provide the parts outside the CDR3, is EAGVAQSPRYKIIEKRQSVAFWCNPISGHATLYWYQQILGQGPKLLIQFQNNGVVDDSQLPKDRFSAERLKGVDSTLKIQPAKLEDSAVYLCASSLDTAPGRRAEAFFGQGTRLTVV.

This clone was seen only once. The chain is built from TRBV4-1 and TRBJ2-5, with D unresolved. The germline V gene has CDR1 MGHRA and CDR2 YSYEKL. V lost 3 bases and J lost 0, with 11 bases in between. This CDR3 region has 15 residues. CDR3 in amino acids: CASSQSSTYQETQYF. DNA of the CDR3: TGCGCCAGCAGCCAGAGTTCGACTTACCAAGAGACCCAGTACTTC.

The chain combines TRBV2 with TRBJ2-5; no reliable D call. The CDR3 extends over 10 amino acids. V lost 8 bases and J lost 4, with 5 bases in between. Germline V gene lookup returns CDR1 SNHLY and CDR2 FYNNEI. CDR3: CASSIETQYF. The CDR3 nucleotides are TGTGCCAGCTCTATAGAGACCCAGTACTTC.

This chain links TRBV6-6 with TRBJ1-5, with 10 bases that match TRBD1. The V and J ends lost 8 bases and 4 bases, in that order; junction bases with no gene match: 11. The CDR3 sequence is 16 residues long. Germline CDR1 and CDR2: MNHNY and SVGAGI (reference sequence). CDR3 nucleotide sequence: TGTGCCAGCCTACCCCGAAGGACAGGGGGAAATCAGCCCCAGCATTTT. This encodes CASLPRRTGGNQPQHF.

In its sample, this clone was seen a few times. The chain joins TRBV4-2 to TRBJ1-4; D perhaps matches TRBD1 (6 bases). Deletions cut 0 bases from V and 3 bases from J, with 14 bases between. CDR3 length: 17 amino acids. Germline assignment: CDR1 LGHNA and CDR2 YNFKEQ. The CDR3 DNA follows: TGTGCCAGCAGCCAAGATCGGGGCTCAGGGGCTAATGAAAAACTGTTTTTT. As protein: CASSQDRGSGANEKLFF.

This chain joins TRBV5-1 and TRBJ2-6; 7 nucleotides align to TRBD1. CDR1 and CDR2 (germline): SGHRS, YFSETQ. V trimming: 2 bases; J trimming: 3 bases; junction bases outside the gene matches: 8. This CDR3 is built from 17 residues. CDR3 sequence (DNA): TGCGCCAGCAGCTTTACAGGGACAGTGAATGGGGCCAACGTCCTGACTTTC. This gives the protein CASSFTGTVNGANVLTF.

The genes are TRBV2 and TRBJ1-2; TRBD1 matches 7 bases. This CDR3 contains 15 residues. Germline V gene data show CDR1 as SNHLY and CDR2 as FYNNEI. Trimming removed 3 bases from V and 5 bases from J; junction bases left unmatched: 9. CDR3 region: CASSDRDRNIYGYTF. The CDR3 DNA is TGTGCCAGCAGTGACCGGGACAGAAATATATATGGCTACACCTTC.

V is TRBV3-1 (or the pseudogene TRBV3-2) and J is TRBJ2-7; 12 positions agree with TRBD2. The V gene end was trimmed by 1 base and the J gene end by 2 bases; junction bases not matched to a gene: 3. Germline CDR1 reads LGHDT; CDR2 reads YNNKEL (reference sequence). This CDR3 spans 16 amino acids. The CDR3 spells CASSQGLAGETYEQYF. The CDR3 DNA reads TGTGCCAGCAGCCAAGGACTAGCGGGGGAGACCTACGAGCAGTACTTC.

The V and J genes are TRBV24-1 and TRBJ1-2, with TRBD1 matching 9 bases. This CDR3 spans 14 amino acids. V lost 4 bases and J lost 8; bases outside the gene matches: 7. In germline, CDR1 is KGHDR, CDR2 SFDVKD. CDR3: CATSDPRQGEGYTF. In DNA form, the CDR3 reads TGTGCCACCAGTGACCCTAGACAGGGGGAAGGCTACACCTTC.

The chain links TRBV5-4 to TRBJ1-1; 8 nucleotides match TRBD1. The J segment lost 5 bases and the V segment lost 3 bases, leaving 6 bases of the junction unmatched. CDR3 size: 14 residues. CDR1 is SGHNT, CDR2 YYREEE, per germline (reference sequence). The CDR3 sequence: CASSSTGGGTEAFF. The DNA of the CDR3 is TGTGCCAGCAGCTCAACAGGGGGGGGAACTGAAGCTTTCTTT.

This chain links TRBV30 with TRBJ1-2; no definite D call. Looked up from germline, CDR1 is GTSNPN and CDR2 is SVGIG (reference sequence). V gave up 3 bases and J gave up 3 bases, with 11 bases separating them. The CDR3 consists of 13 residues. In DNA, the CDR3 is TGTGCCTGGAGGGTTGGAGCCTACTATGGCTACACCTTC. Its protein is CAWRVGAYYGYTF.

The chain has TRBV30 and TRBJ2-7; TRBD1 matches at 7 bases. The CDR3 runs to 11 residues. With 7 bases clipped from V and 4 bases from J, the junction kept 4 bases outside the gene matches. Per germline, CDR1 GTSNPN and CDR2 SVGIG (reference sequence). The CDR3 DNA reads TGTGCCTTGTCCAGGGGGTACGAGCAGTACTTC. Its translation: CALSRGYEQYF.

The chain employs TRBV7-2 and TRBJ1-5; possibly TRBD1 for D (5 bases). V lost 4 bases, J lost 0 bases, and 10 bases lay in between. The germline V gene has CDR1 SGHTA and CDR2 FQGNSA. The CDR3 totals 15 residues. CDR3 protein: CASSSGPYSNQPQHF. As DNA, the CDR3 is TGTGCCAGCAGCTCAGGGCCATATAGCAATCAGCCCCAGCATTTT.

This clone showed up just once. V usage is TRBV5-8 and J usage is TRBJ2-7, with D unresolved. The ends were cut back, 5 bases at V and 5 bases at J, with 17 bases in the middle. This CDR3 spans 14 amino acids. Germline V CDR1 and CDR2: SGHTS, YDEGEE. This CDR3 is CASSQLTLSNEQYF. The CDR3 region has the DNA TGTGCCAGCAGTCAATTAACCCTTTCTAACGAGCAGTACTTC.

This sequence joins TRBV5-1 and TRBJ2-3, with 7 bases lining up with TRBD1. The CDR3 has 14 amino acids. Germline trimming cut 5 bases from V and 2 bases from J; bases unmatched to any gene: 5. Germline values: CDR1 SGHRS, CDR2 YFSETQ. CDR3 protein: CASRPGTDTDTQYF. The DNA for the CDR3 is TGCGCCAGCAGACCCGGGACAGACACAGATACGCAGTATTTT.

V and J are TRBV6-5 and TRBJ2-1, with 12 positions matching TRBD2. Germline V gene data show CDR1 as MNHEY and CDR2 as SVGAGI. The CDR3 runs to 16 residues. V was pared by 0 bases and J by 6 bases, with 3 bases of the junction left unmatched. Here the CDR3 DNA reads TGTGCCAGCAGTTACTCGCTAGCGGGGGGGGCCAATGAGCAGTTCTTC. Residues: CASSYSLAGGANEQFF.

J is TRBJ1-5 and V is TRBV18; TRBD1 aligns across 8 bases. Germline V gene sequence: CDR1 KGHSH, CDR2 LQKENI. CDR3 size: 13 residues. V shed 5 bases, J shed 7 bases, and the junction held 4 bases outside the gene matches. In nucleotides, the CDR3 is TGTGCCAGCTCAACGACAGGGGACCAGCCCCAGCATTTT. It encodes CASSTTGDQPQHF.

The rearrangement joins TRBV18 to TRBJ2-5; 8 bases agree with TRBD2. Germline CDR1 KGHSH, CDR2 LQKENI. With V trimmed by 3 bases and J by 5 bases, 8 bases remained unmatched. This CDR3 spans 15 amino acids. The CDR3 nucleotides read TGTGCCAGCTCACCGTTCGGGGGGGCCCAGGAGACCCAGTACTTC. Protein product: CASSPFGGAQETQYF.

The V call is TRBV9, the J call TRBJ2-2, with TRBD2 matching 7 bases. CDR1 is SGDLS, CDR2 YYNGEE, per germline. With 3 bases clipped from V and 6 bases from J, the junction kept 5 bases outside the gene matches. The CDR3 has 14 amino acids. As DNA, the CDR3 is TGTGCCAGCAGCGCCCGACTAGCCGCCGGGGAGCTGTTTTTT. Translated: CASSARLAAGELFF.

This clone was counted between two and nine times. The chain employs TRBV5-1 and TRBJ1-6; 10 bases match TRBD1. The CDR3 is made up of 14 amino acids. Trimming at V came to 4 bases and at J to 8 bases, leaving 3 bases not matched to a gene. Germline V gene sequence: CDR1 SGHRS, CDR2 YFSETQ. This CDR3 is CASSDGTGDSPLHF. DNA for the CDR3: TGCGCCAGCAGCGACGGGACAGGGGATTCACCCCTCCACTTT.

This CDR3 is CASSLIGEQFF. The CDR3 DNA reads TGTGCCAGCAGTTTAATCGGTGAGCAGTTCTTC. The chain carries TRBV12-3 or TRBV12-4 and TRBJ2-1, with D uncertain. This CDR3 has 11 residues. The germline V and J ends were trimmed by 2 bases and 9 bases, with 5 bases remaining between them.

This chain joins TRBV11-2 and TRBJ1-2, with TRBD1 as a possible D gene (6 bases). V dropped 5 bases and J dropped 5 bases, with 24 bases sitting between them. The CDR3 spans 17 residues. Germline CDR1 is SGHAT and CDR2 is FQNNGV. The CDR3 region is CASSAYLQGILVYGYTF. In nucleotides, the CDR3 is TGTGCCAGCAGCGCCTACCTACAGGGTATTCTGGTGTATGGCTACACCTTC.

The genes are TRBV18 and TRBJ2-5; D is undetermined. The CDR3 consists of 12 residues. Germline loops: CDR1 KGHSH, CDR2 LQKENI. Trimming stripped 3 bases from V and 4 bases from J, with 6 bases between. As DNA, the CDR3 is TGTGCCAGCTCACCTTTCGGAGAGACCCAGTACTTC. This codes for CASSPFGETQYF.

The J gene is TRBJ1-4, the V gene TRBV7-9; D call uncertain. Per germline, CDR1 SEHNR and CDR2 FQNEAQ (reference sequence). The CDR3 is 13 amino acids. The germline V and J ends were trimmed by 2 bases and 8 bases, with 9 bases remaining between them. The CDR3 region is CASSLSPTEKLFF. CDR3 sequence (DNA): TGTGCCAGCAGCTTATCCCCGACAGAAAAACTGTTTTTT.